These 15 T cell receptor beta chains share one sample of origin, sequenced in a study of breast tumors, draining lymph nodes, adjacent tissues. The lymph nodes were axillary draining lymph nodes from breast cancer patients. From the multiplex PCR reads, TCRdb called clonotypes with MiXCR, one entry per CDR3 protein. The data contain 200,000 to 250,000 distinct CDR3 sequences, about 30% of them singletons. Material for sequencing was axillary lymph node tissue. These receptors were collected from a female donor with breast cancer. Some clones in this sample may be carry-over from other donors' samples.

Many counts were recorded for this clonotype. This sequence joins TRBV11-2 and TRBJ2-1; D unclear. The CDR3 is 13 amino acids. The V gene's germline CDR1 is SGHAT and CDR2 FQNNGV. Trimming stripped 4 bases from V and 1 base from J, with 5 bases between. The CDR3 reads CASSSASYNEQFF. The CDR3 DNA reads TGTGCCAGCAGCTCAGCATCCTACAATGAGCAGTTCTTC.

As regards this clonotype: Given the absence of the conserved phenylalanine or tryptophan at the CDR3 end, a read error is likely. Because the CDR3's place on the DNA is in doubt, the DNA is left out and the CDR3 is given as listed by TCRdb. The chain is built from TRBV24-1 and TRBJ2-7; the table names TRBD1, a call not compared with the DNA. Germline V gives CDR1 KGHDR, CDR2 SFDVKD. The CDR3 sequence runs 13 residues, both termini included. CDR3 sequence reads: CATSLTGGQGSLC.

This clonotype was counted at least ten times. CDR3 DNA: TGTGCCACATCTCAGGACAGCAATGAAAAACTGTTTTTT. Protein product: CATSQDSNEKLFF. This chain joins TRBV10-3 and TRBJ1-4, with a weak D call TRBD1 (6 bases). From germline, CDR1 is ENHRY and CDR2 SYGVKD. The CDR3 is 13 amino acids. Trimming stripped 10 bases from V and 5 bases from J, with 14 bases between.

Comments on this clonotype: A much larger clonotype is one base distant, so this may be a read error. This rearrangement joins TRBV6-1 to TRBJ1-5; D possibly corresponds to TRBD1 (5 bases). V gave up 3 bases and J gave up 2 bases, with 14 bases separating them. CDR1 MNHNS and CDR2 SASEGT come from the germline V gene. The CDR3 is made up of 16 amino acids. Here the CDR3 reads CASSDPTSRGNQPQHF. In DNA, the CDR3 is TGTGCCAGCAGTGACCCCACTTCCAGGGGCAATCAGCCCCAGCATTTT.

Comments on this clonotype: The junction does not match germline at one end; this may be a read error. The chain combines TRBV9 with TRBJ2-3; no definite D call. The CDR3 extends over 14 amino acids. Germline CDR1 reads SGDLS; CDR2 reads YYNGEE. Here the CDR3 DNA reads TGTGCCGGCAGCGTAAGGTGGTCCTCAGATACGCAGTATTTC. Translated, it gives CAGSVRWSSDTQYF.

In this sample, this clonotype turned up many times. The CDR3 loop is CASSSTGGGGANVLTF. The CDR3 DNA reads as TGTGCCAGCAGCTCGACAGGGGGCGGTGGGGCCAACGTCCTGACTTTC. The rearrangement uses TRBV7-9 and TRBJ2-6; TRBD1 agrees at 10 bases. Trimming removed 4 bases from V and 3 bases from J; junction bases left unmatched: 3. The CDR3 loop spans 16 amino acids. The V gene's germline CDR1 is SEHNR and CDR2 FQNEAQ (reference sequence). Full variable domain (outside the CDR3, taken from reference TRBV7-9 and TRBJ2-6): DTGVSQNPRHKITKRGQNVTFRCDPISEHNRLYWYRQTLGQGPEFLTYFQNEAQLEKSRLLSDRFSAERPKGSFSTLEIQRTEQGDSAMYLCASSSTGGGGANVLTFGAGSRLTVL.

This clonotype was counted at least ten times. The V gene is TRBV24-1, the J gene TRBJ2-1, with 7 bases matching TRBD1. The length of the CDR3 is 13 residues. Trimming cost V 4 bases and J 7 bases; bases outside gene matches: 3. Germline CDR1 and CDR2: KGHDR and SFDVKD. The CDR3 sequence is CATSDKQGNEQFF. As DNA, the CDR3 is TGTGCCACCAGTGACAAACAGGGGAATGAGCAGTTCTTC.

This clonotype was observed at least ten times. The gene calls are TRBV20-1 and TRBJ2-2; D possibly corresponds to TRBD1 (6 bases). V dropped 1 base and J dropped 0 bases, with 9 bases sitting between them. Germline V gives CDR1 DFQATT, CDR2 SNEGSKA (reference sequence). There are 15 residues in the CDR3. In nucleotides, the CDR3 is TGCAGTGCTAGAGTTACAGGGTCGAACACCGGGGAGCTGTTTTTT. Protein: CSARVTGSNTGELFF.

This clonotype has a count of ten or more. The rearrangement joins TRBV14 to TRBJ2-1; 9 bases agree with TRBD2. V lost 3 bases, J lost 0 bases, and 3 bases stayed unmatched. CDR3 length: 16 residues. Looked up from germline, CDR1 is SGHDN and CDR2 is FVKESK. The DNA for the CDR3 is TGTGCCAGCAGCCACTATAGCGGGAGCTCCTACAATGAGCAGTTCTTC. It encodes CASSHYSGSSYNEQFF.

This clonotype showed up many times. This sequence joins TRBV5-1 and TRBJ2-5; perhaps D is TRBD1 or TRBD2 (5 bases each). Trimming shortened V by 1 base and J by 4 bases, and 17 bases separated the two germline ends. CDR1 is SGHRS and CDR2 is YFSETQ in the germline V gene. The CDR3 has 16 amino acids. The CDR3 protein is CASSLPRAGSRETQYF. The CDR3 region has the DNA TGCGCCAGCAGCTTGCCCCGAGCAGGGAGTAGAGAGACCCAGTACTTC.

This clonotype was counted many times. This rearrangement joins TRBV11-3 to TRBJ2-2, with D possibly being TRBD1 or TRBD2 (5 bases each). CDR3 length equals 15 residues. V shed 5 bases and J shed 2 bases, with 12 bases lying between them. The germline CDR1 and CDR2 sequences are SGHNT and YENEEA. The CDR3 here is CASSTGTLNTGELFF. The CDR3 coding sequence is TGTGCCAGCAGCACCGGGACCCTAAACACCGGGGAGCTGTTTTTT.

This clonotype was observed a handful of times. This chain links TRBV5-7 with TRBJ1-2, with 8 bases identical to TRBD1. TRBV5-7 is designated an ORF whose function remains uncertain. The CDR3 extends over 14 amino acids. With V trimmed by 2 bases and J by 7 bases, 7 bases remained unmatched. CDR3 amino acids: CASSFARGRSGYTF. CDR3 in DNA: TGTGCCAGCAGCTTCGCCAGGGGGCGAAGTGGCTACACCTTC.

This clonotype was seen ten or more times. The genes are TRBV11-2 and TRBJ1-2; D remains unclear. V was trimmed by 5 bases and J by 5 bases, leaving 18 bases between them. CDR1 and CDR2 (germline): SGHAT, FQNNGV. The CDR3 is made up of 15 amino acids. This CDR3 is CASSQNRVNLYGYTF. The CDR3 DNA reads as TGTGCCAGCAGCCAGAACCGGGTCAACTTATATGGCTACACCTTC.

This clonotype showed up many times. The chain employs TRBV4-2 and TRBJ2-3; D remains unclear. Between the trimmed V and J ends, which lost 4 bases and 2 bases, there was a span of 22 bases. Germline loops: CDR1 LGHNA, CDR2 YNFKEQ. This CDR3 has 18 amino acids. The CDR3, as DNA: TGTGCCAGCAGCCGAAGCTCGGATGCTAGAAGTTCCACAGATACGCAGTATTTT. The encoded protein is CASSRSSDARSSTDTQYF.

At least ten counts were recorded for this clonotype. The chain has TRBV12-3 or TRBV12-4 and TRBJ2-2, with D perhaps matching TRBD2 (5 bases). V lost 4 bases and J lost 3, with 9 bases in between. There are 14 residues in the CDR3. CDR3 residues: CASSSRTHTGELFF. For the CDR3, the DNA is TGTGCCAGCAGTTCCCGGACTCACACCGGGGAGCTGTTTTTT.